This TCR beta chain was retrieved from a study of T cells after somatic rescue of genetic block. Using immunoSEQ multiplex PCR, the repertoire was profiled, and TCRdb retains in-frame clones only, with some absent. The sample includes 55,000 to 70,000 clones, about nine tenths of them seen just once. The germline CDR1 and CDR2 sequences are SGHRS and YFSETQ. The length of the CDR3 is 14 residues. The sequenced material came from peripheral blood mononuclear cells (PBMCs). This TCR was sampled from a man aged 35-49 years. The gene calls are TRBV5-1 and TRBJ2-5, with D possibly being TRBD1 (6 bases). Near its end, the DNA agrees better with TRBJ2-7, so the J call may be wrong. The CDR3 region is CASGKPGHDHEQYF. DNA of the CDR3: TGCGCCAGCGGCAAACCGGGACATGACCACGAGCAGTACTTC.